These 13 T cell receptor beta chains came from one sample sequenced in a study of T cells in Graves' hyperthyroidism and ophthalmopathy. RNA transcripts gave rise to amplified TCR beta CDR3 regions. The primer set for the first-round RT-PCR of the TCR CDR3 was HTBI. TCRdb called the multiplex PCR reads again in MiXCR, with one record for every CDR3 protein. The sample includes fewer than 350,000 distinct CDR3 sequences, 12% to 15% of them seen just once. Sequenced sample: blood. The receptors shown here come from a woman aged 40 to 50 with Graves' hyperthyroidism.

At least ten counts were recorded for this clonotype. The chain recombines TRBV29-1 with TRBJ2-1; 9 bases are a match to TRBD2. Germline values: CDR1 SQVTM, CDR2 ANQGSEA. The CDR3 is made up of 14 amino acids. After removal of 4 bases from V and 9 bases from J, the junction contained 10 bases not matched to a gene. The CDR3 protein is CSVGVAGGGVEQFF. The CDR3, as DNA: TGCAGCGTTGGGGTGGCGGGAGGGGGAGTTGAGCAGTTCTTC.

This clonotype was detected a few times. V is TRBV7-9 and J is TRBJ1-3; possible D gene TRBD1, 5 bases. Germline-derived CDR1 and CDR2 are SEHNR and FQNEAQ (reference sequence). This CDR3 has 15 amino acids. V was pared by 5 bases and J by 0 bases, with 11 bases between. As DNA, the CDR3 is TGTGCCAGCAGCCAGGGACCGTCCTCTGGAAACACCATATATTTT. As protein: CASSQGPSSGNTIYF.

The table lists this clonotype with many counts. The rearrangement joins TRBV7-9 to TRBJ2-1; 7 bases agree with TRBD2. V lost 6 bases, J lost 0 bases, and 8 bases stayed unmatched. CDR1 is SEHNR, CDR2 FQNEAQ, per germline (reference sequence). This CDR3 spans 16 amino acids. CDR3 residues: CASSSEAGSSYNEQFF. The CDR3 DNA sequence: TGTGCCAGCAGTTCCGAAGCGGGAAGCTCCTACAATGAGCAGTTCTTC.

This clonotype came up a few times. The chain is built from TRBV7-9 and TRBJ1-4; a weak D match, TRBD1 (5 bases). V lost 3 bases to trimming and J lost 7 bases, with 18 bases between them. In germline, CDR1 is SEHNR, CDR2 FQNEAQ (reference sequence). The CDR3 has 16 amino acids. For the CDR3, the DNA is TGTGCCAGCAGCTTTGCGGACATCCACCTGGGTGAAAAACTGTTTTTT. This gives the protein CASSFADIHLGEKLFF. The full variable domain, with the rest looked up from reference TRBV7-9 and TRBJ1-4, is DTGVSQNPRHKITKRGQNVTFRCDPISEHNRLYWYRQTLGQGPEFLTYFQNEAQLEKSRLLSDRFSAERPKGSFSTLEIQRTEQGDSAMYLCASSFADIHLGEKLFFGSGTQLSVL.

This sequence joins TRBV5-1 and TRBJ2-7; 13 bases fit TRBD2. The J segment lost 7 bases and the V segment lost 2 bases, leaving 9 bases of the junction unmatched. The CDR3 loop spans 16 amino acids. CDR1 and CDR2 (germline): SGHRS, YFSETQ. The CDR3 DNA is TGCGCCAGCAGCTTCGATCCGGGACTAGCGGGACGGGAGCAGTACTTC. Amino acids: CASSFDPGLAGREQYF.

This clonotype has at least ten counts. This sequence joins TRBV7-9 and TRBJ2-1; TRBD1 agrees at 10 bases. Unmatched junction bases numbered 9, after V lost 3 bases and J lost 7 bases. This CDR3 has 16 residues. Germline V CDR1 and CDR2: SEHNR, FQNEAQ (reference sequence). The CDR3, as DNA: TGTGCCAGCAGCTTCACCGGGACAGGGGAGTTTAATGAGCAGTTCTTC. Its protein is CASSFTGTGEFNEQFF.

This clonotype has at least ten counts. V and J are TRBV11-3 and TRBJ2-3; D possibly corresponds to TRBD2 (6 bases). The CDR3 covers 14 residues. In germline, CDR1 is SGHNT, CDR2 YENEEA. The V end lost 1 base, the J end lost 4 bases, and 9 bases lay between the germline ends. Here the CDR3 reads CASSLAGVPDTQYF. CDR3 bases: TGTGCCAGCAGCTTAGCGGGAGTCCCAGATACGCAGTATTTT.

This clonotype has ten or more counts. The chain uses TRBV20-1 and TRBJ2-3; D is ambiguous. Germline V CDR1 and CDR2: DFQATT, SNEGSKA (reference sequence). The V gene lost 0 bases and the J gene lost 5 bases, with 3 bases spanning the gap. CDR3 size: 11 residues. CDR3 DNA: TGCAGTGCTAGAGAGCAAGATACGCAGTATTTT. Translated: CSAREQDTQYF.

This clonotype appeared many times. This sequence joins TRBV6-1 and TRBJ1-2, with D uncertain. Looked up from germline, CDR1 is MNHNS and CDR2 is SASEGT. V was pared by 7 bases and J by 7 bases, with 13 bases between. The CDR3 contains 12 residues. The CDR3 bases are TGTGCCAGCACCTTTAGGGCCTCTGGCTACACCTTC. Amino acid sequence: CASTFRASGYTF.

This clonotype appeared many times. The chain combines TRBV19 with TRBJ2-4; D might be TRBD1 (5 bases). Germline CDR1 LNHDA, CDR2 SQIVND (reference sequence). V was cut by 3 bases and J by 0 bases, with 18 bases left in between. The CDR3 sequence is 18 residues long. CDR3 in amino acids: CASSMVMIGAAAKNIQYF. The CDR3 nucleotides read TGTGCCAGTAGTATGGTTATGATAGGGGCGGCAGCCAAAAACATTCAGTACTTC.

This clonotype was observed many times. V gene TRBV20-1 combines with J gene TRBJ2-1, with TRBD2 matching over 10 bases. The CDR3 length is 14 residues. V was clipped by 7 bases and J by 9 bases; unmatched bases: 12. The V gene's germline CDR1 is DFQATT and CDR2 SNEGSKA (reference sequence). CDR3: CSVQPGTSDGEQFF. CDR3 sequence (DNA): TGCAGTGTCCAACCCGGGACTAGCGATGGTGAGCAGTTCTTC.

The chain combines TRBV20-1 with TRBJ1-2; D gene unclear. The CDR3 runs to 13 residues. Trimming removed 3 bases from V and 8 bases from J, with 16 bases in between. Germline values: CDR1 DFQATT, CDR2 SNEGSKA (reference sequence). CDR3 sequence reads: CSARPPTTDGYTF. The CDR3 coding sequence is TGCAGTGCTAGGCCCCCCACTACGGACGGCTACACCTTC.

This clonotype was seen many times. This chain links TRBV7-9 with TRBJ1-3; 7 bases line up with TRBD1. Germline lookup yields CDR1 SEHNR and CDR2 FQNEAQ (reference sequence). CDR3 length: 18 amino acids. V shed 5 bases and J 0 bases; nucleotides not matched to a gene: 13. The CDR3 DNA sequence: TGTGCCAGCAGCAAACCAGAAGGCAGGGGGAGCTCTGGAAACACCATATATTTT. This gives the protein CASSKPEGRGSSGNTIYF.